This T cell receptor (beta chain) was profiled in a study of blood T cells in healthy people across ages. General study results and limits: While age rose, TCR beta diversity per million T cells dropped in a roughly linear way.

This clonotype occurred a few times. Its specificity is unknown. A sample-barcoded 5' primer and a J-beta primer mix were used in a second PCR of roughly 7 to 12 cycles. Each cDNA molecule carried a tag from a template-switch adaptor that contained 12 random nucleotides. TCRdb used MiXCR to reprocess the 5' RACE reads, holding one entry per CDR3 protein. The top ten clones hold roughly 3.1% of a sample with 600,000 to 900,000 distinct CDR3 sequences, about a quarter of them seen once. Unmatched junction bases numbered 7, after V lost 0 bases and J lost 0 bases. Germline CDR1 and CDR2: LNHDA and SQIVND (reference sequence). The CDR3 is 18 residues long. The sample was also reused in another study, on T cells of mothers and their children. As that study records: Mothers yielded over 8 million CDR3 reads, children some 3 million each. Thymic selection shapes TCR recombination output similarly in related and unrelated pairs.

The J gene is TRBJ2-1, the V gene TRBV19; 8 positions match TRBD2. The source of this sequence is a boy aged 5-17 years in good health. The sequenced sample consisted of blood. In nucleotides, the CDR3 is TGTGCCAGTAGTATAGAACTAGCGGATTGGAGCTCCTACAATGAGCAGTTCTTC. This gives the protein CASSIELADWSSYNEQFF.